The clone carrying this T cell receptor (beta chain) was observed at least ten times. As yet, its antigen is unknown. These data originate in a study of breast tumors, draining lymph nodes, adjacent tissues. Each CDR3 protein is one row after TCRdb ran MiXCR on the multiplex PCR reads. In the table there are approximately 14,000 distinct CDR3 sequences, around 52% of which are singletons. The study, taken as a whole, reports: Compared with lymph nodes, tumors were less diverse; compared with nontumor tissue, more. Data only fit, rather than demonstrated, lymph node origin of most tumor T cells. Data fit most tumor T cells coming from lymph node, expanding in tumor.

Looked up from germline, CDR1 is MNHEY and CDR2 is SVGEGT. The CDR3 consists of 12 residues. The V gene lost 6 bases and the J gene lost 8 bases, with 13 bases spanning the gap. The sequenced sample consisted of tumor-adjacent breast tissue. The sequence was obtained from a female donor with breast cancer. Some clones in this sample may be carry-over from other donors' samples. The chain links TRBV6-2 or TRBV6-3 to TRBJ1-1, with D unclear. The CDR3 reads CASRRIPHEAFF. Written as DNA, the CDR3 is TGTGCCAGCAGACGTATTCCCCACGAAGCTTTCTTT.